This T cell receptor (beta chain) was documented in a study of T cells expressing NK-cell markers. Study-level information: There were seven HCMV-seropositive donors and one seronegative donor among the eight sequenced. Broader study findings: As a fraction of CD8+ T cells, dominant NKG2C+ clonotypes reached roughly 1.0-7.0% in six donors. These clonotypes also led the CD3+CD56-NKG2C+ fraction in a handful of donors.

The CDR3 has 14 residues. Germline CDR1 SQVTM, CDR2 ANQGSEA. As for this clonotype: Its antigen is not known.

The authors generated TCR beta cDNA through 5'RACE template switching with UMIs. TCRdb reanalyzed the 5' RACE reads, giving one entry per CDR3 protein sequence and no DNA. The repertoire shows fewer than 300,000 distinct CDR3 sequences; the top ten hold 3.5% to 5%. The receptor was isolated from a woman aged 18-70 years in good health. The sequenced material came from blood T cells: a sorted CD56 or NKG2C T cell subset, CD4+ or CD8+ T cells, or bulk PBMC T cells (not recorded which). This sequence joins TRBV29-1 and TRBJ2-1; without DNA, the TCRdb call of TRBD1 cannot be checked. The CDR3 spells CTPGGPSSYNEQFF.